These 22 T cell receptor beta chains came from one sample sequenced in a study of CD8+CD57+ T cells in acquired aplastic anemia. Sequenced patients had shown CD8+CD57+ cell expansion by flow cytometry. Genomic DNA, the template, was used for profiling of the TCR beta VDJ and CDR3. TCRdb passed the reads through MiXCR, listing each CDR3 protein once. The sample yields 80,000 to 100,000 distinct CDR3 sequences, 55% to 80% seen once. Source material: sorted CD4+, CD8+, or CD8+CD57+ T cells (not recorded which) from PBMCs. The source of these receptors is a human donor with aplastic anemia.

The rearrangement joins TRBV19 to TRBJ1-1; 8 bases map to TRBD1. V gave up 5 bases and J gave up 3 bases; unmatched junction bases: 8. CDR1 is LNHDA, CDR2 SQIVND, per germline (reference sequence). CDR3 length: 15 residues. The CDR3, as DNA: TGTGCCAGTAGTCAGGGGGCGCGGGGGGACACTGAAGCTTTCTTT. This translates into CASSQGARGDTEAFF.

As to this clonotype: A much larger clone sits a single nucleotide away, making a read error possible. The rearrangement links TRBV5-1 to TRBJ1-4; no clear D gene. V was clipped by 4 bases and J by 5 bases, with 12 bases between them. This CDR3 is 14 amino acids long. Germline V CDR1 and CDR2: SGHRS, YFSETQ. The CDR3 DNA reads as TGCGCCAGCAGCCTACATGGGCAGAATGAAAAACTGTTTTTT. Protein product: CASSLHGQNEKLFF.

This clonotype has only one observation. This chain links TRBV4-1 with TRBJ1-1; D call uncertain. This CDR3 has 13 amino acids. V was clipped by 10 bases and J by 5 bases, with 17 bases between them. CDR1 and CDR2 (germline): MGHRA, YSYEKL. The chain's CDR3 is CATGTDGETEAFF. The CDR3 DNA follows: TGCGCCACCGGCACGGACGGGGAGACTGAAGCTTTCTTT.

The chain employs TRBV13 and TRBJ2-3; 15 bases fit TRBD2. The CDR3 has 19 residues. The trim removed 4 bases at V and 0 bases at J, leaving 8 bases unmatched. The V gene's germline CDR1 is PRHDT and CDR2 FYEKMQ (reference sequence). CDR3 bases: TGTGCCAGCAGCTCTCCGGGACTAGCGGGGGGCATGAGCACAGATACGCAGTATTTT. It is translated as CASSSPGLAGGMSTDTQYF.

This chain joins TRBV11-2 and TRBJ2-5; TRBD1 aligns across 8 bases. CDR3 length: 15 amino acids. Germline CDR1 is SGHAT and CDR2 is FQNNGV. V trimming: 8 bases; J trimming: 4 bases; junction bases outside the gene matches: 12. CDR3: CASVPGQAPRETQYF. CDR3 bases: TGTGCCAGCGTTCCGGGACAGGCCCCCCGAGAGACCCAGTACTTC.

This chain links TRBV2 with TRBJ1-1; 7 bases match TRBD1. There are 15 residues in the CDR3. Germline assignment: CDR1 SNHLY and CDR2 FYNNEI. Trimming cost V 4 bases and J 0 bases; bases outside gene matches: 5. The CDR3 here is CASSADRVMNTEAFF. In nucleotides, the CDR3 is TGTGCCAGCAGTGCAGACAGGGTCATGAACACTGAAGCTTTCTTT.

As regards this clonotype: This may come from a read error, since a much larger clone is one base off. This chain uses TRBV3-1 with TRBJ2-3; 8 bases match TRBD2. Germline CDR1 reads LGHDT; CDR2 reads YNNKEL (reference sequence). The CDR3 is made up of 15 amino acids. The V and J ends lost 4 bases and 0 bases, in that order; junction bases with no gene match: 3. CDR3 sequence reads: CASSLSGASTDTQYF. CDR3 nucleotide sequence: TGTGCCAGCAGCCTTAGCGGGGCGAGCACAGATACGCAGTATTTT.

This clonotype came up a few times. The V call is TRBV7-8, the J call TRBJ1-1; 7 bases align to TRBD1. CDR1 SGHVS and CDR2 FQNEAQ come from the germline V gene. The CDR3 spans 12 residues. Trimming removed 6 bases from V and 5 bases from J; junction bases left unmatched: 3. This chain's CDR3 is CASRPQGTEAFF. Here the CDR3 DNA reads TGTGCCAGCAGACCACAGGGGACTGAAGCTTTCTTT. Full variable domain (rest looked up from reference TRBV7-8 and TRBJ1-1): GAGVSQSPRYKVAKRGQDVALRCDPISGHVSLFWYQQALGQGPEFLTYFQNEAQLDKSGLPSDRFFAERPEGSVSTLKIQRTQQEDSAVYLCASRPQGTEAFFGQGTRLTVV.

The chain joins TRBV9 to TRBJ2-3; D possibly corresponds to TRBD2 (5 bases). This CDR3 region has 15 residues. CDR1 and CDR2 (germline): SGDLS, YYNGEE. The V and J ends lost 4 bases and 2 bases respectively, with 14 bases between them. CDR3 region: CASSQWEIATDTQYF. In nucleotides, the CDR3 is TGTGCCAGCAGCCAATGGGAGATCGCCACAGATACGCAGTATTTT.

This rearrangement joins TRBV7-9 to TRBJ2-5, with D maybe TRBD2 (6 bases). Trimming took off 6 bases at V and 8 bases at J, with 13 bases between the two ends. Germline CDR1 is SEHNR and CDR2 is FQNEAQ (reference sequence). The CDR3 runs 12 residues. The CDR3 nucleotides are TGTGCCAGCAGTTTAAACGGGGGAACCCAGTACTTC. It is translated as CASSLNGGTQYF.

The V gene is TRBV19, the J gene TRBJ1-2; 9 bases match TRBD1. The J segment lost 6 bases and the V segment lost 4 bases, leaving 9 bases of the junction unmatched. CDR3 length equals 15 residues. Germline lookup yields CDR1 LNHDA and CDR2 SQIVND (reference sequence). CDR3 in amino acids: CASSTTGGRGNGYTF. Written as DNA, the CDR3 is TGTGCCAGTAGTACAACAGGGGGCCGAGGGAATGGCTACACCTTC.

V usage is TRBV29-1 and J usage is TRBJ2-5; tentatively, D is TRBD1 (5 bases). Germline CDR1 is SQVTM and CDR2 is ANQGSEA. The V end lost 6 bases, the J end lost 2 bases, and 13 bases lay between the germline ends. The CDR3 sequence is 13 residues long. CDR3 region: CSVRPGWQETQYF. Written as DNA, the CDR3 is TGCAGCGTACGACCAGGGTGGCAAGAGACCCAGTACTTC. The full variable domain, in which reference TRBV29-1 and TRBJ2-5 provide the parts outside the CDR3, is SAVISQKPSRDICQRGTSLTIQCQVDSQVTMMFWYRQQPGQSLTLIATANQGSEATYESGFVIDKFPISRPNLTFSTLTVSNMSPEDSSIYLCSVRPGWQETQYFGPGTRLLVL.

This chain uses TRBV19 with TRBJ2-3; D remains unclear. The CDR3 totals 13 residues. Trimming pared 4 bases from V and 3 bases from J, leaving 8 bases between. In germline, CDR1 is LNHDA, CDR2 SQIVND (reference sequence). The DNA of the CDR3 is TGTGCCAGTAGTAGGGTCCCAACAGATACGCAGTATTTT. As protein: CASSRVPTDTQYF.

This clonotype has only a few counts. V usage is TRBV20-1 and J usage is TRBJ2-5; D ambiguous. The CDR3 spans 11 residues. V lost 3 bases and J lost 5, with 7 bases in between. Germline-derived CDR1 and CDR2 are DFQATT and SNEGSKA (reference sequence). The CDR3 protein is CSASIGETQYF. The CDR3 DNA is TGCAGTGCTAGTATCGGGGAGACCCAGTACTTC.

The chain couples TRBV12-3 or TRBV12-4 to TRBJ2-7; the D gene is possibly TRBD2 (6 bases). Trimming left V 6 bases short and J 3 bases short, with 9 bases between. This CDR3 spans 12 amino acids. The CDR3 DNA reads TGTGCCAGCAGACGGGGACTCTACGAGCAGTACTTC. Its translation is CASRRGLYEQYF.

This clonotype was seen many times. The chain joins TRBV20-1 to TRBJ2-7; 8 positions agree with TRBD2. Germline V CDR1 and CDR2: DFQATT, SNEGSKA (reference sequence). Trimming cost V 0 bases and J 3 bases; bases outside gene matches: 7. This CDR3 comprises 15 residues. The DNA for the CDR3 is TGCAGTGCTAGAGACACGGATAGCGGGATCTACGAGCAGTACTTC. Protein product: CSARDTDSGIYEQYF.

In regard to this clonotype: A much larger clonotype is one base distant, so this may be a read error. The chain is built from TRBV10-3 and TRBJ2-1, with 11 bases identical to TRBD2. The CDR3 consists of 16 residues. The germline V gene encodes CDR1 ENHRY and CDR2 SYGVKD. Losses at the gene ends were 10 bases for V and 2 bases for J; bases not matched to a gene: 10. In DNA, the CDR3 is TGTGCCAGCTGTGAATTAGCGGGAGGGACCTACAATGAGCAGTTCTTC. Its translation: CASCELAGGTYNEQFF.

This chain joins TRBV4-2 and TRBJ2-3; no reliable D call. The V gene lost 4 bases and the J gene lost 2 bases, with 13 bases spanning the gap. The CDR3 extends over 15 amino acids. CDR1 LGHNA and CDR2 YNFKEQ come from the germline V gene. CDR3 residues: CASSPVGPTTDTQYF. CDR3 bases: TGTGCCAGCAGCCCGGTCGGGCCCACCACAGATACGCAGTATTTT.

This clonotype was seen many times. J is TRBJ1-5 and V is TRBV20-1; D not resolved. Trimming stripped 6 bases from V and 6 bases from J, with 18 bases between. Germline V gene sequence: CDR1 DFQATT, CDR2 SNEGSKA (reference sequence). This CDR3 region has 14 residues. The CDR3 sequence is CSAARVEGGQPQHF. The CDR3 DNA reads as TGCAGTGCCGCCCGGGTCGAGGGAGGTCAGCCCCAGCATTTT.

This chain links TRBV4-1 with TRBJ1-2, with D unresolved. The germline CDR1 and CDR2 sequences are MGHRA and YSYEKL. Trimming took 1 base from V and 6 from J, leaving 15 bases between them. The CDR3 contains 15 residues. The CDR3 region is CASSQAEGSMDGYTF. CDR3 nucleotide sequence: TGCGCCAGCAGCCAAGCGGAGGGAAGCATGGATGGCTACACCTTC.

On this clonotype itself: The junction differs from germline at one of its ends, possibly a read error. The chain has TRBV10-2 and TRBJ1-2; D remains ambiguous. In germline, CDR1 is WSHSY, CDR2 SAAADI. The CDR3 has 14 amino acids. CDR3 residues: CASSPVKDNYGYTF. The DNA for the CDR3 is TGTGCCAGCTCACCCGTCAAGGATAACTATGGCTACACCTTC.

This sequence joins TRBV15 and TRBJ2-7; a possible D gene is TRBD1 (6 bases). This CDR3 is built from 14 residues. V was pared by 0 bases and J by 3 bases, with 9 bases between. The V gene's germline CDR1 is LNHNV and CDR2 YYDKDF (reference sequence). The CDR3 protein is CATSRETGIYEQYF. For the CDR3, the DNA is TGTGCCACCAGCAGAGAGACAGGAATCTACGAGCAGTACTTC.